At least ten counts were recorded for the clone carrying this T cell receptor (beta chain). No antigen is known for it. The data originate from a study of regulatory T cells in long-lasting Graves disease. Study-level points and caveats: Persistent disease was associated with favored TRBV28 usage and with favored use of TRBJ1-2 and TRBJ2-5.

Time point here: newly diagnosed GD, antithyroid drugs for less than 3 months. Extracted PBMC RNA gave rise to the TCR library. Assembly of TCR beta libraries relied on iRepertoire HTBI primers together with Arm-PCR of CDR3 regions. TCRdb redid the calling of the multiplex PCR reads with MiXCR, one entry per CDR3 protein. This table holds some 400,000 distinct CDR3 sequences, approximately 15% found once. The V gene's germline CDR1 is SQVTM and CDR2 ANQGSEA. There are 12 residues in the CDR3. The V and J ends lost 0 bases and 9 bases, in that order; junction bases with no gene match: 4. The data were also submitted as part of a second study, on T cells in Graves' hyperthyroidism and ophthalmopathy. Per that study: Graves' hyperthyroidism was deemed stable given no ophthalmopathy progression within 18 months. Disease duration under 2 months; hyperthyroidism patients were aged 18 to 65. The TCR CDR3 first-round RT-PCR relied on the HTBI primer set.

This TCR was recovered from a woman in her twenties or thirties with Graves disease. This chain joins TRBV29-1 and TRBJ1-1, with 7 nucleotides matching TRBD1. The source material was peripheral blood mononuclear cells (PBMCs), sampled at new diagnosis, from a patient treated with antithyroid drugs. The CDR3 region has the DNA TGCAGCGTTGAAGATGGGACAGTCAAAGCTTTCTTT. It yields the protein CSVEDGTVKAFF.